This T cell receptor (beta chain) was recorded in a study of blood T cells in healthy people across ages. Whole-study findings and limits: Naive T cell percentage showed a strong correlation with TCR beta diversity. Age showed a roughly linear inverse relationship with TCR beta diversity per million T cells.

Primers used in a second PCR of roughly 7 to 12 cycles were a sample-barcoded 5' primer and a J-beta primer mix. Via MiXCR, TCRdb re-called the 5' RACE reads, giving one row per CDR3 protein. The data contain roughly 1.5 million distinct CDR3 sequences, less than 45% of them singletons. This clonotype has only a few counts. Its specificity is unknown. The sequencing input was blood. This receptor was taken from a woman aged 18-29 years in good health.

CDR3 loop: CASRDRGVTGANVLTF. Here the CDR3 DNA reads TGTGCCAGCCGGGACAGGGGAGTGACTGGGGCCAACGTCCTGACTTTC. The gene calls are TRBV12-3 or TRBV12-4 and TRBJ2-6; 10 bases are a match to TRBD1. The length of the CDR3 is 16 residues. The ends lost 8 bases at V and 2 bases at J; junction bases unmatched: 6.